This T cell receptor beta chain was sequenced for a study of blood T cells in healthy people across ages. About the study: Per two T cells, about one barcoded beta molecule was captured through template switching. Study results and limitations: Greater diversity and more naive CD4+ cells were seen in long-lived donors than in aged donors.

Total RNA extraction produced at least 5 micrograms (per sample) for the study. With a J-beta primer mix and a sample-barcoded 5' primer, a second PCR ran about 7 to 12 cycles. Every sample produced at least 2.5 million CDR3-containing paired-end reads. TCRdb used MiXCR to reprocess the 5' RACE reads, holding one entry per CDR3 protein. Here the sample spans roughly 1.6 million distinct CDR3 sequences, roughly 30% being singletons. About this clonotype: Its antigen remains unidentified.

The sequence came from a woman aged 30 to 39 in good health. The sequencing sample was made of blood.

Here the CDR3 reads CSAKLAGETDTQYF. For the CDR3, the DNA is TGCAGTGCAAAACTAGCGGGAGAGACAGATACGCAGTATTTT. The chain recombines TRBV20-1 with TRBJ2-3, with 11 bases matching TRBD2. The CDR3 spans 14 residues. CDR1 is DFQATT, CDR2 SNEGSKA, per germline (reference sequence). Unmatched junction bases numbered 5, after V lost 6 bases and J lost 3 bases.